The 14 T cell receptor beta chains reported below all come from one sample, sequenced in a study of CD8+ T cells in alopecia areata. RNA was extracted and reverse transcribed into cDNA as the sequencing template. Profiled with immunoSEQ multiplex PCR; TCRdb holds only in-frame clones, not every one. The data hold about 150,000 clones, with roughly 60% observed a single time. Specimen: CD4+ T cells sorted from blood. All receptors derive from a human donor in good health.

This chain joins TRBV9 and TRBJ2-5; maybe TRBD2 (5 bases). The V gene's germline CDR1 is SGDLS and CDR2 YYNGEE. This CDR3 comprises 13 residues. Trimming cost V 0 bases and J 2 bases, with 5 bases left between them. The CDR3 sequence: CASSVGGQETQYF. For the CDR3, the DNA is TGTGCCAGCAGCGTAGGCGGGCAAGAGACCCAGTACTTC. Full variable domain (outside the CDR3, taken from reference TRBV9 and TRBJ2-5): DSGVTQTPKHLITATGQRVTLRCSPRSGDLSVYWYQQSLDQGLQFLIQYYNGEERAKGNILERFSAQQFPDLHSELNLSSLELGDSALYFCASSVGGQETQYFGPGTRLLVL.

The J gene is TRBJ2-1, the V gene TRBV12-5, with D perhaps being TRBD1 or TRBD2 (5 bases each). With 5 bases removed from V and 10 bases from J, the gap between germline ends came to 15 bases. Germline values: CDR1 LGHNT, CDR2 FRNRAP. This CDR3 contains 13 residues. CDR3 in amino acids: CASGHNPWGEQFF. The CDR3 region has the DNA TGTGCTAGTGGTCACAACCCCTGGGGGGAGCAGTTCTTC.

This chain joins TRBV29-1 and TRBJ2-3; D is undetermined. CDR1 is SQVTM, CDR2 ANQGSEA, per germline. Deletions cut 3 bases from V and 4 bases from J, with 8 bases between. The CDR3 consists of 12 residues. The CDR3 DNA follows: TGCAGCGTTGATACTGGGGCAGATACGCAGTATTTT. It specifies CSVDTGADTQYF.

This clone showed up just a few times. The chain joins TRBV29-1 to TRBJ1-4; D not certain. Trimming stripped 6 bases from V and 6 bases from J, with 14 bases between. This CDR3 is built from 13 residues. Per germline, CDR1 SQVTM and CDR2 ANQGSEA. The CDR3 spells CSVAKGGYEKLFF. Here the CDR3 DNA reads TGCAGCGTGGCCAAAGGAGGGTATGAAAAACTGTTTTTT.

J is TRBJ2-5 and V is TRBV29-1; D is tentatively TRBD1 or TRBD2 (5 bases each). The CDR3 is made up of 12 amino acids. The germline V gene has CDR1 SQVTM and CDR2 ANQGSEA. The V end lost 5 bases, the J end lost 5 bases, and 12 bases lay between the germline ends. CDR3 in amino acids: CSVRPGPETQYF. The CDR3 DNA reads TGCAGCGTTCGACCGGGGCCCGAGACCCAGTACTTC.

The V and J genes are TRBV6-5 and TRBJ1-1, with TRBD1 as a possible D gene (6 bases). V was cut by 1 base and J by 4 bases, with 16 bases left in between. CDR1 and CDR2 from the germline V gene are MNHEY and SVGAGI. CDR3 size: 16 residues. CDR3 residues: CASSYWAGALITEAFF. DNA of the CDR3: TGTGCCAGCAGTTACTGGGCAGGGGCTCTCATCACTGAAGCTTTCTTT.

This clone was counted between two and nine times. The rearrangement uses TRBV29-1 and TRBJ1-1; D may be TRBD1 (5 bases). Germline-derived CDR1 and CDR2 are SQVTM and ANQGSEA. CDR3 size: 13 residues. V shed 7 bases and J shed 0 bases, with 12 bases lying between them. Here the CDR3 reads CSAAGRMNTEAFF. The CDR3 region has the DNA TGCAGCGCAGCGGGACGGATGAACACTGAAGCTTTCTTT.

A single count supports this clone. V is TRBV2 and J is TRBJ1-1; D call uncertain. V was shortened by 4 bases and J by 0 bases, with 12 bases between the two germline ends. This CDR3 contains 15 residues. CDR1 is SNHLY, CDR2 FYNNEI, per germline. This CDR3 reads CASSAGPNLNTEAFF. DNA of the CDR3: TGTGCCAGCAGTGCAGGTCCAAACTTGAACACTGAAGCTTTCTTT.

This clone turned up a few times. This chain links TRBV6-5 with TRBJ2-1; D remains unclear. From germline, CDR1 is MNHEY and CDR2 SVGAGI. This CDR3 has 12 residues. Trimming took off 6 bases at V and 9 bases at J, with 12 bases between the two ends. Here the CDR3 DNA reads TGTGCCAGCAGCCGCGAGTCCGGTGAGCAGTTCTTC. This sequence encodes CASSRESGEQFF.

This clone has only a few counts. Here the CDR3 reads CASSQLAGGSYNEQFF. DNA for the CDR3: TGTGCCAGCAGCCAACTAGCGGGAGGGTCCTACAATGAGCAGTTCTTC. The rearrangement joins TRBV4-2 to TRBJ2-1, with 12 bases matching TRBD2. Germline V gene sequence: CDR1 LGHNA, CDR2 YNFKEQ. CDR3 size: 16 residues. The J segment lost 1 base and the V segment lost 2 bases, leaving 0 bases of the junction unmatched.

The chain employs TRBV29-1 and TRBJ1-2; TRBD1 matches 7 bases. The V and J ends lost 8 bases and 4 bases, in that order; junction bases with no gene match: 7. This CDR3 contains 12 residues. Germline assignment: CDR1 SQVTM and CDR2 ANQGSEA. CDR3 coding DNA: TGCAGCCTGTGGACAGGCCTCTATGGCTACACCTTC. Protein product: CSLWTGLYGYTF.

The V call is TRBV4-1, the J call TRBJ2-5; D perhaps matches TRBD2 (7 bases). There are 15 residues in the CDR3. V lost 4 bases to trimming and J lost 1 base, with 13 bases between them. The germline CDR1 and CDR2 sequences are MGHRA and YSYEKL. CDR3 sequence: CASSREGVPQETQYF. The CDR3 nucleotides read TGCGCCAGCAGCCGGGAGGGGGTCCCCCAAGAGACCCAGTACTTC.

This chain joins TRBV5-4 and TRBJ2-7; D call uncertain. This CDR3 comprises 15 residues. V lost 0 bases and J lost 0, with 10 bases in between. The V gene's germline CDR1 is SGHNT and CDR2 YYREEE (reference sequence). The CDR3 protein is CASSLGADPSYEQYF. CDR3 DNA sequence: TGTGCCAGCAGCTTGGGGGCGGATCCCTCCTACGAGCAGTACTTC.

This chain links TRBV7-2 with TRBJ2-3; 9 nucleotides line up with TRBD2. This CDR3 region has 16 residues. Germline V gives CDR1 SGHTA, CDR2 FQGNSA. Trimming cost V 1 base and J 6 bases; bases outside gene matches: 8. CDR3 DNA sequence: TGTGCCAGCAGCTTAGTAGTAGCGGGAGTGGGGGATACGCAGTATTTT. Protein: CASSLVVAGVGDTQYF. The whole variable domain, filled in from reference TRBV7-2 and TRBJ2-3, reads GAGVSQSPSNKVTEKGKDVELRCDPISGHTALYWYRQSLGQGLEFLIYFQGNSAPDKSGLPSDRFSAERTGGSVSTLTIQRTQQEDSAVYLCASSLVVAGVGDTQYFGPGTRLTVL.